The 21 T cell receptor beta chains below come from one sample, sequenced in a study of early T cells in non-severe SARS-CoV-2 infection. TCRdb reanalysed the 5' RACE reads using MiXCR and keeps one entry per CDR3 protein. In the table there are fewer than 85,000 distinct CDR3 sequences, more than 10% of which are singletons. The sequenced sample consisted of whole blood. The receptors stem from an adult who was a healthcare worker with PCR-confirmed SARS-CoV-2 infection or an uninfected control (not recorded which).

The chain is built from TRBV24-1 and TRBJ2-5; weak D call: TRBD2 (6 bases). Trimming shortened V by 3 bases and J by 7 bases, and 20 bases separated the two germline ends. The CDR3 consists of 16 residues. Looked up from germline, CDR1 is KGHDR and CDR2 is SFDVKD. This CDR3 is CATSDTIAEHEGTQYF. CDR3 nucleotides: TGTGCCACCAGTGATACTATAGCGGAGCACGAAGGGACCCAGTACTTC.

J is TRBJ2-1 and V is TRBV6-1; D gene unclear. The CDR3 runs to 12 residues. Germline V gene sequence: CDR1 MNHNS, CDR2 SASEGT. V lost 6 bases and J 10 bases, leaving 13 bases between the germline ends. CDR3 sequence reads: CASSFDIREQFF. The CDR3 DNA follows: TGTGCCAGCAGCTTTGACATTAGAGAGCAGTTCTTC.

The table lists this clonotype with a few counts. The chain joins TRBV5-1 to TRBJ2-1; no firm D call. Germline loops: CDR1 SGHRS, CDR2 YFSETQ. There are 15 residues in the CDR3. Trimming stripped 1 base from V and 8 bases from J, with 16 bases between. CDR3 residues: CASSLYSGARDEQFF. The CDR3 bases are TGCGCCAGCAGCTTGTACTCTGGAGCCCGTGATGAGCAGTTCTTC.

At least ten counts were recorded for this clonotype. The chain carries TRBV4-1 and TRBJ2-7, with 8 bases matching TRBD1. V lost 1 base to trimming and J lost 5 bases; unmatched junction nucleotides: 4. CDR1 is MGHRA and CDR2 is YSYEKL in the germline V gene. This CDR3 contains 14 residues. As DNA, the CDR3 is TGCGCCAGCAGCCAAGTAGGGACAGGTGACGAGCAGTACTTC. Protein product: CASSQVGTGDEQYF.

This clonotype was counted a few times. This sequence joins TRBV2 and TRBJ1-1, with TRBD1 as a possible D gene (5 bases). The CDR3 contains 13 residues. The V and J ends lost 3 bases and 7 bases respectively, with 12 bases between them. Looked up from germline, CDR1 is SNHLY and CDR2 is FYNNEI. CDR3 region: CASSDRDAGEAFF. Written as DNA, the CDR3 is TGTGCCAGCAGTGACCGGGACGCTGGTGAAGCTTTCTTT.

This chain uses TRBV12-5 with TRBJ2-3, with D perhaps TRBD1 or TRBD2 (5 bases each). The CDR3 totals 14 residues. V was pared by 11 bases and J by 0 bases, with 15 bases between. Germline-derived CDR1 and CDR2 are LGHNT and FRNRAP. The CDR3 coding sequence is TGTGCTTGTTCGGGGCGGGTGAGCACAGATACGCAGTATTTT. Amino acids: CACSGRVSTDTQYF.

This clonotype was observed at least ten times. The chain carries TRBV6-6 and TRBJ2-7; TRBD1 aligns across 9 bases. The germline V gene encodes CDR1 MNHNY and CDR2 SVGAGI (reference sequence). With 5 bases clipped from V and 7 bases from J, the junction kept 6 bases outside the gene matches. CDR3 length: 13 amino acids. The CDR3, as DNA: TGTGCCAGCAGTCGACAGGGGGAAGGTGAGCAGTACTTC. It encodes CASSRQGEGEQYF.

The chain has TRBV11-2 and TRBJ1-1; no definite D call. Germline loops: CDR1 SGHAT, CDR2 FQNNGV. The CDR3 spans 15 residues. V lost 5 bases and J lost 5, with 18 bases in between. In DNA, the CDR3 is TGTGCCAGCAGCCTCCTCGGCTTAGGTGGGACTGAAGCTTTCTTT. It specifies CASSLLGLGGTEAFF.

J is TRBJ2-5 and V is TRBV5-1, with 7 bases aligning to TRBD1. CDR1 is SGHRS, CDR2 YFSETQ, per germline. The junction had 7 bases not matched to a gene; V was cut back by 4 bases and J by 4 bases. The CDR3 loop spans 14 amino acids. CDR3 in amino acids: CASSPGPGGETQYF. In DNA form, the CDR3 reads TGCGCCAGCAGCCCCGGACCAGGGGGAGAGACCCAGTACTTC.

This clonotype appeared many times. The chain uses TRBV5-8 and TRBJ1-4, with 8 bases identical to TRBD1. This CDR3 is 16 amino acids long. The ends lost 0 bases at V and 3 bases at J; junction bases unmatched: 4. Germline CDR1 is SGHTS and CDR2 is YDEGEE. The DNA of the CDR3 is TGTGCCAGCAGCTTGGTAGGGACAGGAGCTAATGAAAAACTGTTTTTT. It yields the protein CASSLVGTGANEKLFF. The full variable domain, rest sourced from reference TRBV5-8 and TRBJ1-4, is EAGVTQSPTHLIKTRGQQATLRCSPISGHTSVYWYQQALGLGLQFLLWYDEGEERNRGNFPPRFSGRQFPNYSSELNVNALELEDSALYLCASSLVGTGANEKLFFGSGTQLSVL.

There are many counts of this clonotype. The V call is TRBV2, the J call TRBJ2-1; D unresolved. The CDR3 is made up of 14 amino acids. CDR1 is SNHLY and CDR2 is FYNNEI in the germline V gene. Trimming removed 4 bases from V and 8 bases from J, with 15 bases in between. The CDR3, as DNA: TGTGCCAGCAGTGTCCCAGGATACGGCGATGAGCAGTTCTTC. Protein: CASSVPGYGDEQFF.

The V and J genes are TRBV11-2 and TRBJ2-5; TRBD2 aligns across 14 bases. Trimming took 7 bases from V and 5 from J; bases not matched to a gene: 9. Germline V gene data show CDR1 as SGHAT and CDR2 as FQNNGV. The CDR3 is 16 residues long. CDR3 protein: CASTVGLAGVGETQYF. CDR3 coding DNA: TGTGCCAGCACCGTGGGACTAGCGGGAGTCGGGGAGACCCAGTACTTC. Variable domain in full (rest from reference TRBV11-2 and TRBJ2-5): EAGVAQSPRYKIIEKRQSVAFWCNPISGHATLYWYQQILGQGPKLLIQFQNNGVVDDSQLPKDRFSAERLKGVDSTLKIQPAKLEDSAVYLCASTVGLAGVGETQYFGPGTRLLVL.

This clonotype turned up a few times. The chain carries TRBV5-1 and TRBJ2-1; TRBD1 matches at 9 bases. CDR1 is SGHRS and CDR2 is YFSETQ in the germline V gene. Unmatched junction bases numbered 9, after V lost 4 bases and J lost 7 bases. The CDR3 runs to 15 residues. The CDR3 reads CASSTGGRSANEQFF. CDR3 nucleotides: TGCGCCAGCAGCACAGGGGGCCGGTCGGCAAATGAGCAGTTCTTC. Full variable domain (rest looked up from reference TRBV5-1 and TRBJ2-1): KAGVTQTPRYLIKTRGQQVTLSCSPISGHRSVSWYQQTPGQGLQFLFEYFSETQRNKGNFPGRFSGRQFSNSRSEMNVSTLELGDSALYLCASSTGGRSANEQFFGPGTRLTVL.

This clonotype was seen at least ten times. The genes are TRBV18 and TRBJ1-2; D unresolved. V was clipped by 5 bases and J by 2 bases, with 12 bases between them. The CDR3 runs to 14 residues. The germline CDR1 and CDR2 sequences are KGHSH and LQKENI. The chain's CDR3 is CASSDRTDNYGYTF. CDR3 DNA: TGTGCCAGCTCAGATCGGACGGACAACTATGGCTACACCTTC.

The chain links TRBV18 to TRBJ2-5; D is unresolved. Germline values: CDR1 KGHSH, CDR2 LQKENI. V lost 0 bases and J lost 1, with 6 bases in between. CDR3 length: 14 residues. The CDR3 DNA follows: TGTGCCAGCTCACCACCGACTCGCCAAGAGACCCAGTACTTC. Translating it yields CASSPPTRQETQYF. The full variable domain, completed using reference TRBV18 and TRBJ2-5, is NAGVMQNPRHLVRRRGQEARLRCSPMKGHSHVYWYRQLPEEGLKFMVYLQKENIIDESGMPKERFSAEFPKEGPSILRIQQVVRGDSAAYFCASSPPTRQETQYFGPGTRLLVL.

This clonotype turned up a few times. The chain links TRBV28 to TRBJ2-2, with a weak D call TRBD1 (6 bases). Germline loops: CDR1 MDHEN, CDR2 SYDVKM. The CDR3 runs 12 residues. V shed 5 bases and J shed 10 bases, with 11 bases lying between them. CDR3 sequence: CASSGGEEELFF. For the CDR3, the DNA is TGTGCCAGCAGTGGGGGCGAGGAGGAGCTGTTTTTT.

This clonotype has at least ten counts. The DNA for the CDR3 is TGTGCCAGCAGCGCCACTAGCGGGAGGGCCGGTGAGCAGTTCTTC. Translation gives CASSATSGRAGEQFF. The chain carries TRBV7-9 and TRBJ2-1, with 13 bases that match TRBD2. Germline values: CDR1 SEHNR, CDR2 FQNEAQ (reference sequence). The CDR3 is made up of 15 amino acids. Trimming cost V 5 bases and J 9 bases; bases outside gene matches: 7.

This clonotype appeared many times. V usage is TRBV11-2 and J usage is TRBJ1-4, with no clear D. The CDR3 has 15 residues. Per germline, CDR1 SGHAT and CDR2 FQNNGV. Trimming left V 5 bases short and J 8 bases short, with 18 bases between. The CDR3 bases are TGTGCCAGCAGCATTGGACCGACCTCCGGGGAAAAACTGTTTTTT. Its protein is CASSIGPTSGEKLFF.

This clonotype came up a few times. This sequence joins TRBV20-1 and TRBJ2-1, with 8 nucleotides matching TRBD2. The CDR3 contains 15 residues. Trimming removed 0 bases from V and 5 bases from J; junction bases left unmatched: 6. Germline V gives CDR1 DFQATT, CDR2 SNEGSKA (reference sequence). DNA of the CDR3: TGCAGTGCTAGAGAGGCTGGACTAGCCCACAATGAGCAGTTCTTC. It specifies CSAREAGLAHNEQFF.

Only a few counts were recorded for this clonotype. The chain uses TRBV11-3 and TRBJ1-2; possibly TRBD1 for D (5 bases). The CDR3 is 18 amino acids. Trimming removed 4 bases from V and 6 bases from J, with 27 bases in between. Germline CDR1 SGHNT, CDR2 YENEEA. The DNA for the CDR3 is TGTGCCAGCAGCTCCAAAGGCCACCCAGGGTCGGGTTCTAATGGCTACACCTTC. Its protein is CASSSKGHPGSGSNGYTF.

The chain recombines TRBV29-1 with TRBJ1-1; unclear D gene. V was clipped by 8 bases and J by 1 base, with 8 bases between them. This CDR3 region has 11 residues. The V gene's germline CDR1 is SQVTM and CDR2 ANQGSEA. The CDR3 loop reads CSSRQNTEAFF. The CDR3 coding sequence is TGCAGCTCCCGACAGAACACTGAAGCTTTCTTT. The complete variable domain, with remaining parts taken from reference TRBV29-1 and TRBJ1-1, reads SAVISQKPSRDICQRGTSLTIQCQVDSQVTMMFWYRQQPGQSLTLIATANQGSEATYESGFVIDKFPISRPNLTFSTLTVSNMSPEDSSIYLCSSRQNTEAFFGQGTRLTVV.